This T cell receptor (beta chain) was captured by sequencing in a study of blood T cell repertoires in COVID-19. In the study overall: COVID-19 samples collected from the United States, Italy and Spain covered acute and convalescent phases.

Profiled with immunoSEQ multiplex PCR; TCRdb holds only in-frame clones, not every one. Found here are 400,000 to 450,000 clones, roughly 87% of them singletons; the top ten hold under 0.7%. This CDR3 has 14 amino acids. CDR1 SGHRS and CDR2 YFSETQ come from the germline V gene. Trimming left V 0 bases short and J 3 bases short, with 10 bases between. The TCR comes from a man between 18 and 35 years old who had recovered from COVID-19. Specimen: PBMCs or T cells enriched from blood (not recorded which). The gene calls are TRBV5-1 and TRBJ2-7; the D gene is possibly TRBD2 (5 bases). The CDR3 DNA follows: TGCGCCAGCAGCTTGGAGGGCGGAGGCTACGAGCAGTACTTC. Translating it yields CASSLEGGGYEQYF.